This paragraph covers one T cell receptor (beta chain) sequence. It lacks a known antigen. No per-base quality is available; no much larger clone lies one base away. This entry belongs to a study of T-cell memory formation after mild COVID-19 (dated by TCRdb to about 2021). About the full investigation: Most TCR sequence clusters were specific to one of the two donors. In a couple of donors, T-cell clones that expanded and contracted after mild COVID-19 were tracked by sequencing TCRalpha and TCRbeta repertoires over time. The cohort comprised two young, previously healthy adult volunteers, one female and one male.

The junction shows trimming of 8 bases on V and 0 bases on J, plus 17 bases between the germline ends. The CDR1 and CDR2 encoded by the germline V gene are MNHEY and SVGAGI. The CDR3 goes from the cysteine to the phenylalanine over 15 residues. The kept DNA is CDR3 alone, 45 bases in frame from the first base. Ficoll-Paque density gradient centrifugation was the method used to isolate PBMCs. General conclusions and limits of the study: From day 15 to 85, contracting clones showed balanced CD4/CD8 phenotypes, whereas a second wave of clones that expanded from day 15 to 37 leaned towards CD4+. Some responding clones were found in pre-infection memory, which suggests that pre-existing cross-reactive memory T cells took part in the SARS-CoV-2 response. Contracting CD4+ clones appeared mostly in the CM and EM memory subsets, whereas CD8+ clones were enriched in EMRA. SARS-CoV-2 specificity was not confirmed for the second-wave clones peaking on day 37. The study covered only two mild cases, and larger cohorts including severe cases with pre-infection samples were considered necessary.

These reads were obtained on an Illumina NovaSeq 6000. cDNA libraries for TCRalpha and TCRbeta were prepared by 5'RACE using constant-segment primers, with sample barcodes and unique molecular identifiers added. RNA was extracted from every sample with Trizol reagent. Library amplification was performed in two PCR steps, and a second sample barcode and Illumina TruSeq adapters were introduced in the second step. The libraries were sequenced on an Illumina NovaSeq using 2 x 150 bp paired-end reads. Turning to the authors' computational methods: The reads were demultiplexed and collapsed into UMI-guided consensus sequences using migec v1.2.7. With mixcr v2.1.11, UMI consensuses were aligned to TRA and TRB V and J templates and assembled into clonotypes. A clonotype was counted as expanded or contracted only if both edgeR and NoisET called the change significant, with noise models trained on biological replicates. edgeR calls used a false discovery rate-adjusted p below 0.01 and a log2 fold-change threshold of 1. As an exploratory analysis of dynamics, max-normalized trajectories of the 1000 most abundant clonotypes were examined by PCA with hierarchical clustering. The CD4 or CD8 phenotype of responding clones was assigned using the separately sequenced CD4+ and CD8+ repertoires. Using fastp at Q25 and MiXCR, TCRdb reprocessed the public reads and kept productive beta chains. Every distinct CDR3 protein forms one entry, paired with its most common genes and DNA. The V and J calls were not made by the authors but by TCRdb's processing. A total of 120,000 to 150,000 distinct CDR3 sequences appear in this sample, 13% to 15% of them only once. The top ten clones comprise about 29% of the sample.

The V and J segments used are TRBV6-5 and TRBJ2-7; TRBD1 could be the D gene, as 5 bases match. The sequenced sample consisted of PBMCs or a T cell subset sorted from them (not recorded which). The sequence was obtained from an adult woman who had mild COVID-19 (a few samples of this study predate the infection). The sample titles of this study are shuffled in the database, so cell type and time point are left out; the donor was told from shared clones. For the CDR3, the sequence is CASSYSTAPSYEQYF. The nucleotides read TGTGCCAGCTCATATTCGACAGCGCCCTCCTACGAGCAGTACTTC.